What follows are 14 T cell receptor beta chains derived from one specimen sequenced in a study of post-analysis software for immune sequencing data. Carried by the TCR beta cDNA libraries were unique molecular identifiers. MiXCR was run by TCRdb on the PCR reads, yielding one entry per CDR3 protein. The table lists some 890,000 distinct CDR3 sequences, around 53% of them singletons. Overall study findings and caveats: TRBV segments more frequent in patients than in controls numbered roughly 5 and included TRBV5-6, TRBV5-1 and TRBV20-1.

Their recognized antigens are unknown. The source material was blood. Receptors were obtained from a girl between 5 and 17 years old with multiple sclerosis.

This clonotype was counted a few times. The J gene is TRBJ2-3, the V gene TRBV20-1; no clear D. The CDR3 runs to 11 residues. V was clipped by 5 bases and J by 2 bases, with 5 bases between them. Germline CDR1 and CDR2: DFQATT and SNEGSKA (reference sequence). This CDR3 is CSAVYTDTQYF. Written as DNA, the CDR3 is TGCAGTGCTGTATACACAGATACGCAGTATTTT.

The chain recombines TRBV10-2 with TRBJ2-1, with 8 bases matching TRBD1. There are 17 residues in the CDR3. Germline CDR1 WSHSY, CDR2 SAAADI. The J segment lost 5 bases and the V segment lost 2 bases, leaving 11 bases of the junction unmatched. The CDR3 bases are TGCGCCAGCAGTGAGGCCCCGCCCGGACAGGGTAACAATGAGCAGTTCTTC. Amino acids: CASSEAPPGQGNNEQFF.

The gene calls are TRBV12-3 or TRBV12-4 and TRBJ1-1; D unclear. V gave up 9 bases and J gave up 0 bases, with 14 bases separating them. The CDR3 has 14 amino acids. The CDR3 is CASAAIGVNTEAFF. Written as DNA, the CDR3 is TGTGCCAGTGCGGCGATCGGGGTGAACACTGAAGCTTTCTTT.

CDR3 region: CASSQLTMGGGEQFF. The CDR3 DNA follows: TGTGCCAGCAGCCAATTAACCATGGGGGGGGGTGAGCAGTTCTTC. This rearrangement joins TRBV3-1 to TRBJ2-1; 7 nucleotides align to TRBD2. With V trimmed by 2 bases and J by 9 bases, 10 bases remained unmatched. The CDR3 contains 15 residues. CDR1 is LGHDT and CDR2 is YNNKEL in the germline V gene (reference sequence).

This chain joins TRBV2 and TRBJ2-7, with D perhaps TRBD1 (6 bases). Germline CDR1 is SNHLY and CDR2 is FYNNEI. The CDR3 sequence is 17 residues long. V dropped 7 bases and J dropped 0 bases, with 22 bases sitting between them. In DNA form, the CDR3 reads TGTGCCAGCATCGAGACAGGCCACCCCGATAACTCCTACGAGCAGTACTTC. This gives the protein CASIETGHPDNSYEQYF.

The V and J genes are TRBV29-1 and TRBJ2-7, with D perhaps TRBD1 (6 bases). Per the germline V gene, CDR1 is SQVTM and CDR2 is ANQGSEA. The CDR3 loop spans 13 amino acids. The V gene lost 5 bases and the J gene lost 2 bases, with 13 bases spanning the gap. The CDR3 DNA reads as TGCAGCGTTCGAGAAGGGACAACCTACGAGCAGTACTTC. Amino acids: CSVREGTTYEQYF.

On this clonotype: An end of the junction differs from the germline gene, which may be a read error. The genes are TRBV29-1 and TRBJ2-5; D gene unclear. The CDR3 has 12 residues. CDR1 is SQVTM and CDR2 is ANQGSEA in the germline V gene. The CDR3 DNA reads TGCAGCGTTCTCCCATTCCAAGAGACCCGGTACTTC. As protein: CSVLPFQETRYF.

V gene TRBV5-1 combines with J gene TRBJ2-7; 11 bases line up with TRBD2. Germline V gene lookup returns CDR1 SGHRS and CDR2 YFSETQ. Trimming cost V 3 bases and J 6 bases; bases outside gene matches: 11. The length of the CDR3 is 16 residues. DNA for the CDR3: TGCGCCAGCAGCTCCCAGCCTAGCGGGAGGCCTGGCGAGCAGTACTTC. Residues: CASSSQPSGRPGEQYF.

The genes are TRBV3-1 and TRBJ1-2; the D gene is possibly TRBD1 (6 bases). Germline assignment: CDR1 LGHDT and CDR2 YNNKEL (reference sequence). V was shortened by 1 base and J by 8 bases, with 17 bases between the two germline ends. The CDR3 spans 15 residues. This chain's CDR3 is CASSQGQVHTGGYTF. CDR3 DNA sequence: TGTGCCAGCAGCCAAGGACAGGTCCACACCGGCGGCTACACCTTC.

This chain connects TRBV4-2 to TRBJ1-2, with a tentative D call TRBD1 (5 bases). This CDR3 contains 16 residues. In germline, CDR1 is LGHNA, CDR2 YNFKEQ. V lost 1 base to trimming and J lost 3 bases, with 15 bases between them. This CDR3 reads CASSQGLGPHDYGYTF. The CDR3 nucleotides read TGTGCCAGCAGCCAAGGTCTGGGACCCCATGACTATGGCTACACCTTC.

V and J are TRBV12-3 or TRBV12-4 and TRBJ2-4; D unclear. The J call is uncertain, as TRBJ2-5 better fits the DNA end. The CDR3 spans 11 residues. This chain's CDR3 is CASSFKQTQYF. Written as DNA, the CDR3 is TGTGCCAGCAGTTTTAAGCAGACCCAGTACTTC.

The V call is TRBV5-1, the J call TRBJ2-6, with D possibly TRBD1 on 7 matching bases. V lost 4 bases and J 2 bases, leaving 16 bases between the germline ends. CDR1 is SGHRS, CDR2 YFSETQ, per germline. CDR3 length: 17 amino acids. Here the CDR3 DNA reads TGCGCCAGCAGCCCCCTGGGACAGCGGGCTGGGGCCAACGTCCTGACTTTC. Translated: CASSPLGQRAGANVLTF.

The V gene is TRBV18, the J gene TRBJ2-3, with D possibly TRBD2 on 5 matching bases. This CDR3 region has 13 residues. V lost 7 bases to trimming and J lost 5 bases, with 13 bases between them. Germline values: CDR1 KGHSH, CDR2 LQKENI. CDR3 in amino acids: CASFRDGGDTQYF. CDR3 sequence (DNA): TGTGCCAGCTTCCGGGATGGTGGAGATACGCAGTATTTT.

This clonotype has just a few counts. V usage is TRBV20-1 and J usage is TRBJ2-5; 8 bases line up with TRBD2. The V and J ends lost 5 bases and 2 bases, in that order; junction bases with no gene match: 7. The CDR3 runs 14 residues. CDR1 is DFQATT, CDR2 SNEGSKA, per germline (reference sequence). The CDR3 reads CSAQKSGGQETQYF. The CDR3 DNA sequence: TGCAGTGCTCAGAAGTCGGGGGGGCAAGAGACCCAGTACTTC.